This T cell receptor (beta chain) was recorded in a study of blood T cell repertoires in COVID-19. Study overall: Donors in the United States, Italy and Spain gave samples during acute or convalescent COVID-19.

Self-reported history from a screening survey and questionnaire set each donor's cohort. Two negative PCRs, clearance, or symptom resolution were required of recovered Cohort 3 donors. Germline-derived CDR1 and CDR2 are SQVTM and ANQGSEA. The CDR3 spans 12 residues. The V end was cut by 4 bases, the J end by 0 bases, with 7 bases between. Using immunoSEQ multiplex PCR, the repertoire was profiled, and TCRdb retains in-frame clones only, with some absent. The sample holds a few hundred thousand clones; just over 85% are singletons and the top ten take around 1.7%. The sample comprised PBMCs or T cells enriched from blood (not recorded which). The chain joins TRBV29-1 to TRBJ2-7, with unresolved D. The source of this sequence is a man between 40 and 49 years old who had recovered from COVID-19. The CDR3 region is CSVVLSSYEQYF. The CDR3 DNA sequence: TGCAGCGTTGTTCTCAGCTCCTACGAGCAGTACTTC.